The clone carrying this T cell receptor (beta chain) was seen a few times. The antigen is not known. Unique molecular identifiers were used in preparing the TCRbeta library. TCRdb used MiXCR to reprocess the PCR reads, holding one entry per CDR3 protein. The repertoire holds 300,000 to 400,000 distinct CDR3 sequences, roughly 15% seen once, with roughly 40% in the top ten. The CDR3 runs to 14 residues. Per the germline V gene, CDR1 is MDHEN and CDR2 is SYDVKM. Trimming took 8 bases from V and 4 from J, leaving 14 bases between them. This sample is drawn from a study of T-cell reconstitution after alpha-beta-depleted transplantation in children. The study's findings and limits: Reportedly, only several hundred clones from non-depleted graft cells drove alpha-beta T-cell counts at about two months. Once a year had passed after transplant, T-cell counts and diversity came mostly from newly produced T cells.

V usage is TRBV28 and J usage is TRBJ1-4, with D tentatively TRBD1 (6 bases). The sequence came from a male patient aged 2-15 years who had a stem cell transplant for acute lymphoblastic leukemia, so the T cells may come from the graft donor. The sequencing used PBMCs, mostly from graft donor cells, collected 360 days after TCRalphabeta/CD19-depleted stem cell transplant. CDR3 in DNA: TGTGCCAGCGGTGAGACAGGACTTAATGAAAAACTGTTTTTT. The encoded protein is CASGETGLNEKLFF.